This T cell receptor (beta chain) is from a study of tumor-infiltrating lymphocytes in oesophageal squamous cell carcinoma. TCRdb reanalysed the PCR reads using MiXCR and keeps one entry per CDR3 protein. The repertoire holds fewer than 15,000 distinct CDR3 sequences, with under 60% as singletons. The germline gives CDR1 SGHVT, CDR2 SQSDAQ. The CDR3 is 14 amino acids. The count of this clonotype is one. The sequence was collected from a female donor with esophageal squamous cell carcinoma. This sequence joins TRBV7-4 and TRBJ2-5, with D tentatively TRBD1 (6 bases). The DNA matches TRBJ1-2 better at its end, which makes the J call doubtful. The sequenced sample consisted of blood. The CDR3 protein is CASSSTQQGDGYTF. In DNA form, the CDR3 reads TGTGCCAGCAGCTCGACCCAACAGGGAGATGGCTACACCTTC.